Following are 13 T cell receptor beta chains from one sample sequenced in a study of monozygotic twins with inflammatory bowel disease. TCRdb re-called the 5' RACE reads and shows each CDR3 protein once, DNA omitted. The record lists around 380,000 distinct CDR3 sequences, of which the ten most abundant hold 2% to 3%. The sequencing sample was made of blood. These receptors were taken from a human donor with ulcerative colitis or Crohn's disease, or a healthy co-twin of an affected twin (not recorded which).

This chain joins TRBV5-1 and TRBJ2-7. Germline values: CDR1 SGHRS, CDR2 YFSETQ. The CDR3 consists of 14 residues. This chain's CDR3 is CASSLVPLSSEQYF.

The gene calls are TRBV30 and TRBJ2-7; the D call from TCRdb, TRBD1, cannot be confirmed without DNA. The CDR3 extends over 14 amino acids. Germline CDR1 and CDR2: GTSNPN and SVGIG (reference sequence). The CDR3 region is CAWSGIPGGHEQYF.

The chain carries TRBV5-1 and TRBJ2-5; TCRdb selects TRBD2, and the lack of DNA leaves this call unchecked. This CDR3 has 15 residues. Germline values: CDR1 SGHRS, CDR2 YFSETQ. CDR3 residues: CASMGEGFSQETQYF.

This chain uses TRBV12-3 or TRBV12-4 with TRBJ1-1; TCRdb reports TRBD1, a call that lacks DNA to check it against. The CDR3 consists of 15 residues. CDR3 residues: CASTIGGALFPEAFF.

V usage is TRBV3-1 and J usage is TRBJ2-7; as DNA is missing, the TRBD1 call by TCRdb cannot be tested. Germline CDR1 LGHDT, CDR2 YNNKEL (reference sequence). This CDR3 has 15 residues. The CDR3 loop is CASSLMDSRSYEQYF.

CDR3 amino acids: CASRAIGPEGLRGTF. The chain carries TRBV6-2 or TRBV6-3 and TRBJ1-2. The CDR3 consists of 15 residues. Germline CDR1 and CDR2: MNHEY and SVGEGT.

The CDR3 loop is CASSEHGFYNEQFF. The J gene is TRBJ2-1, the V gene TRBV10-2. The CDR3 sequence is 14 residues long. The germline V gene has CDR1 WSHSY and CDR2 SAAADI.

The genes are TRBV7-9 and TRBJ1-2; the TCRdb call, TRBD1, lacks DNA for checking. The CDR3 spans 15 residues. Germline V gene data show CDR1 as SEHNR and CDR2 as FQNEAQ (reference sequence). The CDR3: CASSEQGALVYGYTF.

V is TRBV7-2 and J is TRBJ2-2; TCRdb lists TRBD2, though no DNA is available to test this call. Per the germline V gene, CDR1 is SGHTA and CDR2 is FQGNSA. The CDR3 totals 16 residues. The CDR3 spells CASSHGSGRVTGELFF.

V gene TRBV4-1 combines with J gene TRBJ2-2; TCRdb proposes TRBD2, but this gene call is untestable without DNA. Germline V gene lookup returns CDR1 MGHRA and CDR2 YSYEKL. There are 17 residues in the CDR3. Here the CDR3 reads CASSQDGAGAHTGELFF.

This rearrangement joins TRBV3-1 to TRBJ2-5; TCRdb reports TRBD2, a call that lacks DNA to check it against. The germline CDR1 and CDR2 sequences are LGHDT and YNNKEL (reference sequence). The CDR3 is 15 residues long. CDR3 residues: CASSQEPGREETQYF.

The J gene is TRBJ2-2, the V gene TRBV7-9; TCRdb returns TRBD2, unconfirmable since there is no DNA. CDR3 length equals 16 residues. Per germline, CDR1 SEHNR and CDR2 FQNEAQ (reference sequence). CDR3 sequence reads: CASSSRTSPNTGELFF.

The genes are TRBV11-2 and TRBJ2-6; TCRdb's D call, TRBD1, is unchecked because there is no DNA. This CDR3 is built from 15 residues. Germline CDR1 reads SGHAT; CDR2 reads FQNNGV. CDR3 in amino acids: CASSAGSAGANVLTF.